This T cell receptor beta chain was sequenced during a study of blood T cell repertoires in COVID-19 (dated by TCRdb to 2020 to 2021). With regard to the full study: Samples covering the acute and convalescent phases of COVID-19 were provided by collaborators in the United States, Italy and Spain. The material from the prospective study consisted of cDNA or gDNA derived from T cells, B-cell-depleted T cells, or PBMCs. Deeply sampled blood TCRbeta repertoires from subjects exposed to, actively infected with, or recovered from COVID-19 were included in the dataset. The repertoires were released in a freely available public database intended as a resource for research on the immune response to SARS-CoV-2. The samples were drawn from two sources: the first 160 participants of the ongoing ImmuneRACE study, and 1,254 subjects contributed by 6 global collaborators. A de-identified subject ID, COVID-19 status, age in years and sex were almost always included in the sample metadata. Where available, HLA class I and class II types were obtained from metadata supplied by the sample provider rather than from assay-based typing. Summary of the overall study and its limitations: The amount of clinical and demographic metadata varied by source and participant and was provided uncurated.

Remarks on this clone: It has no known antigen specificity. No clone much larger than this one lies a single base away; base qualities are absent.

The immunoSEQ Assay, a bias-controlled multiplex PCR, was used to amplify TCRbeta CDR3 regions from genomic DNA. The original methods were these. The number of nucleated cells in each sample was estimated by amplification of reference gene primers within the assay. To quantify the absolute abundance of each unique TCRbeta CDR3 rearrangement, sequence reads were collapsed and filtered. For each sample, productive Simpson clonality was calculated by taking the square root of Simpson's diversity index across productive rearrangements. The table comes from immuneACCESS by way of TCRdb, which keeps in-frame sequences with V and J called. Part of the clones is missing from these tables; in studies checked, under half for an unresolved V gene and the rest for unknown reasons. The V and J calls and clone size were taken over from that table, and D and trimming were inferred from the DNA. The sample yields 490,000 or so clones; 80% to 90% were counted once. The ten top clones hold 6.5% to 8.5% of the sample.

Enrolling through a virtual design, the prospective study's participants ranged in age from roughly 18 to 89 years and lived across roughly 24 United States geographic areas. In the prospective study, cohorts were assigned on the basis of participant-reported clinical history obtained from a screening survey and a study questionnaire. ImmuneRACE Cohort 3 recovered participants were defined by two consecutive negative NP/OP PCR tests, healthcare professional clearance, or symptom resolution. In the prospective study, whole blood, serum and a nasopharyngeal or oropharyngeal swab were collected from each participant by mobile phlebotomists. Additional blood draws and questionnaires over an approximately two-month period could optionally be provided by prospective study participants. Blood samples from the prospective study were shipped frozen or at room temperature prior to DNA extraction. The germline V gene yields SQVTM for CDR1 and ANQGSEA for CDR2. After removal of 3 bases from V and 11 bases from J, the junction retains 9 bases not matched to a gene. The CDR3 runs 13 residues from the cysteine to the phenylalanine. This entry keeps only the CDR3 DNA: 39 bases, framed from base 1.

The rearranged chain carries TRBV29-1 and TRBJ1-4, and TRBD1 matches 7 of the central bases. Sample: PBMCs or T cells enriched from blood (not recorded which). The receptor comes from an older woman who had recovered from COVID-19. The DNA sequence reads TGCAGCGTTGACCCCACAGGGGTGGGGAAACTGTTTTTT. The encoded protein is CSVDPTGVGKLFF.